This T cell receptor beta chain was documented in a study of blood T cell repertoires in COVID-19. At the level of the study: From the United States, Italy and Spain came samples of acute and convalescent COVID-19. PBMCs, B-cell-depleted T cells, or T cells provided the cDNA or gDNA that made up the material.

The table lists this clone with a count of one. As processed by the authors: Reference gene primer amplification in the assay estimated nucleated cell counts. Using immunoSEQ multiplex PCR, the repertoire was profiled, and TCRdb retains in-frame clones only, with some absent. The DNA was the basis for D and trimming; V, J and clone size are from that table. Among hundreds of thousands of clones listed, 90% to 95% were seen once. V gave up 6 bases and J gave up 3 bases, with 16 bases separating them. This CDR3 spans 15 amino acids. Germline V lookup: CDR1 MNHEY, CDR2 SVGAGI. This TCR derives from a young woman who had recovered from COVID-19. The chain joins TRBV6-5 to TRBJ2-3; D might be TRBD2 (5 bases). Sequenced input: peripheral blood. CDR3 sequence: CASRLYGGSTDTQYF. The DNA for the CDR3 is TGTGCCAGCAGACTATATGGCGGGTCAACAGATACGCAGTATTTT.